This T cell receptor beta chain originates from a study of blood T cell repertoires in COVID-19. Study-level background: Collection of acute and convalescent COVID-19 samples took place in the United States, Italy and Spain. Nucleic acid was either cDNA or gDNA, and it came from T cells, B-cell-depleted T cells, or PBMCs.

Here immunoSEQ multiplex PCR was the method, and the copy in TCRdb shows in-frame clones only, minus some. The sample has 350,000 to 550,000 clones; roughly nine tenths are singletons. Germline values: CDR1 MNHEY, CDR2 SVGAGI. The CDR3 loop spans 15 amino acids. The J segment lost 11 bases and the V segment lost 8 bases, leaving 18 bases of the junction unmatched. The sequence derives from a man younger than 45 who had recovered from COVID-19. The material sequenced was PBMCs or T cells enriched from blood (not recorded which). The chain combines TRBV6-5 with TRBJ1-5; 7 bases align to TRBD1. The CDR3 sequence: CASRRNGQVLGAQHF. The DNA for the CDR3 is TGTGCCAGCCGCCGCAATGGACAGGTCCTGGGGGCCCAGCATTTT.